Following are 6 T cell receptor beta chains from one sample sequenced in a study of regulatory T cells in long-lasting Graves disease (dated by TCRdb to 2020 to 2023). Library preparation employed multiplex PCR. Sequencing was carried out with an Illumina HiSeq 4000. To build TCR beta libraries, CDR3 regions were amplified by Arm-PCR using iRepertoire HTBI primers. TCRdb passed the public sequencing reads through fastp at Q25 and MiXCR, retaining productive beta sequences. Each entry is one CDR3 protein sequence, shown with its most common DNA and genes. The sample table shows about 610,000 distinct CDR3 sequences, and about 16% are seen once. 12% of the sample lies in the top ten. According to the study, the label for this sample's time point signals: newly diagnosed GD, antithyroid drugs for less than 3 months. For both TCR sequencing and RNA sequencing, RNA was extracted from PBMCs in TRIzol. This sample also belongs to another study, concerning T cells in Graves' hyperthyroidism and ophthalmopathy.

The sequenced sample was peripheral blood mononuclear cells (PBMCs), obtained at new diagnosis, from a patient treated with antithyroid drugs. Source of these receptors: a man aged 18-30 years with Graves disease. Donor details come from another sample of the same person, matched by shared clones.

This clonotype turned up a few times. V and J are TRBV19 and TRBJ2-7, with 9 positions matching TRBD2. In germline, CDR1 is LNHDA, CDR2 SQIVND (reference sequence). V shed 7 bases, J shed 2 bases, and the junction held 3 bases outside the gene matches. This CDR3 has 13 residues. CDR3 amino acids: CASTSGKAYEQYF. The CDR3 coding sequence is TGTGCCAGTACTAGCGGGAAGGCCTACGAGCAGTACTTC.

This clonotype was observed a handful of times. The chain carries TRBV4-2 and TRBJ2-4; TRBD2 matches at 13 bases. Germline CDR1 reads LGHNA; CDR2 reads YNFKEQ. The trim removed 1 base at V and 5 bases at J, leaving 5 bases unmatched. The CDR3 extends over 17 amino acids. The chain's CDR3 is CASSQVGTSGEENIQYF. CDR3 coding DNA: TGTGCCAGCAGCCAAGTCGGGACTAGCGGGGAGGAAAACATTCAGTACTTC.

The CDR3 region has the DNA TGCAGTGTCGGGACAGGGGGAGCTTTCTTT. It specifies CSVGTGGAFF. The V gene is TRBV20-1, the J gene TRBJ2-3; 11 nucleotides align to TRBD1. The DNA end is more similar to TRBJ1-1, so the J call may be wrong. CDR1 and CDR2 from the germline V gene are DFQATT and SNEGSKA (reference sequence). The CDR3 totals 10 residues.

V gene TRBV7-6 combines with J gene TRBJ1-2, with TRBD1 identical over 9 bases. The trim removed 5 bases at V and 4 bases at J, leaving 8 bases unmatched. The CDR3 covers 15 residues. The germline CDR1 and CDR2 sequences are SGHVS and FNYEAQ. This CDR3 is CASSHTGGSRYGYTF. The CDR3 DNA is TGTGCCAGCAGCCATACAGGGGGCTCACGCTATGGCTACACCTTC. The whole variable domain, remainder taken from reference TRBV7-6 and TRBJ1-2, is GAGVSQSPRYKVTKRGQDVALRCDPISGHVSLYWYRQALGQGPEFLTYFNYEAQQDKSGLPNDRFSAERPEGSISTLTIQRTEQRDSAMYRCASSHTGGSRYGYTFGSGTRLTVV.

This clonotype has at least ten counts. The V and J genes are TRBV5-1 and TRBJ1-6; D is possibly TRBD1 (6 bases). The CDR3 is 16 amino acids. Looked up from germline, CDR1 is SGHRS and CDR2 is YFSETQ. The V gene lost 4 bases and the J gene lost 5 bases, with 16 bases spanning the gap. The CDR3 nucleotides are TGCGCCAGCAGCACCGACAGGCGGGTCGATAATTCACCCCTCCACTTT. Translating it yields CASSTDRRVDNSPLHF.

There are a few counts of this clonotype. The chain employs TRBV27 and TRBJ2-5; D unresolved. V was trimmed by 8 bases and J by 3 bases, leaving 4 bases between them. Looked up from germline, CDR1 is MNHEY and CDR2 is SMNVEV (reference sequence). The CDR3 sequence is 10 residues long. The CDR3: CASGKETQYF. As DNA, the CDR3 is TGTGCCAGCGGCAAAGAGACCCAGTACTTC.